Described below is a single T cell receptor beta chain sequence and its context. Enrolled through a virtual design, the participants were between roughly 18 and 90 years of age and came from about two dozen US areas. Some clones are missing from TCRdb's copy, which holds only in-frame ones; the method was immunoSEQ multiplex PCR. The sample holds about 210,000 clones, about nine tenths seen once. The sample comes from a study of blood T cell repertoires in COVID-19. V gave up 1 base and J gave up 5 bases, with 5 bases separating them. Germline V lookup: CDR1 LGHDT, CDR2 YNNKEL (reference sequence). This CDR3 region has 13 residues.

This TCR came from a man in his thirties or forties who had recovered from COVID-19. What was sequenced was PBMCs or T cells enriched from blood (not recorded which). The chain has TRBV3-1 (or the pseudogene TRBV3-2) and TRBJ2-2; D call uncertain. The CDR3 is CASSQVVTGELFF. In nucleotides, the CDR3 is TGTGCCAGCAGCCAAGTCGTGACCGGGGAGCTGTTTTTT.